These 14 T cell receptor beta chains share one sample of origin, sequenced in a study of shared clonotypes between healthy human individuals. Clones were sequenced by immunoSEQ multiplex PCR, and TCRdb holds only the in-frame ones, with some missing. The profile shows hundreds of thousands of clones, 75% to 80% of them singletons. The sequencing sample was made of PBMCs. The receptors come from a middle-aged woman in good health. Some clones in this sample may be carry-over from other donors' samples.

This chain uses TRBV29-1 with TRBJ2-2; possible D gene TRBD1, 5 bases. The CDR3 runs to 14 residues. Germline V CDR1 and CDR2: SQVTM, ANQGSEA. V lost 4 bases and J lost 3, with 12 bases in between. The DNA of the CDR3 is TGCAGCGTTGTCCTCTGGGGCCACACCGGGGAGCTGTTTTTT. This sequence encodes CSVVLWGHTGELFF.

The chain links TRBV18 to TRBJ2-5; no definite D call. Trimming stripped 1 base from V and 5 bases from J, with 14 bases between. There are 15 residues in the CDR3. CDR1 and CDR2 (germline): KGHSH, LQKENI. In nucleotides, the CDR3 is TGTGCCAGCTCACCACTTTCATCCCTGGGGGAGACCCAGTACTTC. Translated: CASSPLSSLGETQYF. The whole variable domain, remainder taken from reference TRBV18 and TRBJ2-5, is NAGVMQNPRHLVRRRGQEARLRCSPMKGHSHVYWYRQLPEEGLKFMVYLQKENIIDESGMPKERFSAEFPKEGPSILRIQQVVRGDSAAYFCASSPLSSLGETQYFGPGTRLLVL.

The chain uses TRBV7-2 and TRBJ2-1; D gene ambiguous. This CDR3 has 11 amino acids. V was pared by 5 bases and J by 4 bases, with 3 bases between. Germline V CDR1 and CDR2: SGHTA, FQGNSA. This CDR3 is CASSEYNEQFF. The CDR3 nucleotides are TGTGCCAGCAGCGAGTACAATGAGCAGTTCTTC.

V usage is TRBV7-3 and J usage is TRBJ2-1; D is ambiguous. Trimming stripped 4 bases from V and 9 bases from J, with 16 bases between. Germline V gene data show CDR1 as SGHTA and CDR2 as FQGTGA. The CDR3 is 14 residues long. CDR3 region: CASSSQVVGGEQFF. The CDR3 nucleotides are TGTGCCAGCAGCTCCCAGGTCGTTGGTGGTGAGCAGTTCTTC.

CDR3 nucleotide sequence: TGTGCCAGTAGTATAGATAAGGGTTCGCCCCAGCATTTT. Translated, it gives CASSIDKGSPQHF. V usage is TRBV19 and J usage is TRBJ1-5; D is unresolved. CDR3 size: 13 residues. The germline V gene encodes CDR1 LNHDA and CDR2 SQIVND (reference sequence). Trimming pared 0 bases from V and 9 bases from J, leaving 9 bases between.

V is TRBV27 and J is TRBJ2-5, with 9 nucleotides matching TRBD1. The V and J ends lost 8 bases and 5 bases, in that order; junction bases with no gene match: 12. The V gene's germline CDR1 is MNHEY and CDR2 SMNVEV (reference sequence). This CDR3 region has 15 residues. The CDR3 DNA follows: TGTGCCAGCGGGTTACGGGACAGGGCTTGGGAGACCCAGTACTTC. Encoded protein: CASGLRDRAWETQYF.

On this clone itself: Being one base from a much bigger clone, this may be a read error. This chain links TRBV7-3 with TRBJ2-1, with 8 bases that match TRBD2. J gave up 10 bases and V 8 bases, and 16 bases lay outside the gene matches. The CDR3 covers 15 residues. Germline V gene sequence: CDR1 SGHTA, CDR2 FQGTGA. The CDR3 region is CASGYSGNTEEEQFF. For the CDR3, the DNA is TGTGCCAGCGGCTATAGCGGGAATACCGAGGAGGAGCAGTTCTTC.

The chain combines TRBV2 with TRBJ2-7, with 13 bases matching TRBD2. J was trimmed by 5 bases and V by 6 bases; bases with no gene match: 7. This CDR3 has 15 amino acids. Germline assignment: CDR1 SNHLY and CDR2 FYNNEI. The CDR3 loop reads CASRTGTSGTHEQYF. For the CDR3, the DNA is TGTGCCAGCAGAACTGGGACTAGCGGGACCCACGAGCAGTACTTC.

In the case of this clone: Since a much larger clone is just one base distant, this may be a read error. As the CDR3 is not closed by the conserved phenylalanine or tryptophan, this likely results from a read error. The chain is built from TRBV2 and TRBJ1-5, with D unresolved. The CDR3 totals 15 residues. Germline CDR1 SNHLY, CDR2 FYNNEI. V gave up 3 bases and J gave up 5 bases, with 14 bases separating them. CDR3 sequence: CASSDQTRGDQPQHS. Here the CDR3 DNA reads TGTGCCAGCAGTGACCAGACACGGGGAGATCAGCCCCAGCATTCT.

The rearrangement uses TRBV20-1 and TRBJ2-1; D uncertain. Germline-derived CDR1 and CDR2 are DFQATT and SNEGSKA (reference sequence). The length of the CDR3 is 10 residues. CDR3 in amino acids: CSAWPNEQFF. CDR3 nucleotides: TGCAGCGCTTGGCCTAATGAGCAGTTCTTC.

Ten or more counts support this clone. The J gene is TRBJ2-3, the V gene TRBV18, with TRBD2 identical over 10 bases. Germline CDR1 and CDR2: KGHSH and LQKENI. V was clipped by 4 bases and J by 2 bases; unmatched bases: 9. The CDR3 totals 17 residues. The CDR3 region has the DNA TGTGCCAGCTCACAAAAGGCCCTAGCGGGAGCCACAGATACGCAGTATTTT. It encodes CASSQKALAGATDTQYF.

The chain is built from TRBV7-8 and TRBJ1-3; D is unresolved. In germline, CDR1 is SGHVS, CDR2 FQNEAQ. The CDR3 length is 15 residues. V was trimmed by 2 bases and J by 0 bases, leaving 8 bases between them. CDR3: CASSLSAHSGNTIYF. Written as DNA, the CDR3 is TGTGCCAGCAGCTTAAGTGCGCACTCTGGAAACACCATATATTTT.

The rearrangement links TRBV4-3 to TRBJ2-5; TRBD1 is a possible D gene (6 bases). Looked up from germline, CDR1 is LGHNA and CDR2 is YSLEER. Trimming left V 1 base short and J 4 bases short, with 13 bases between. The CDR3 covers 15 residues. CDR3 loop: CASSQVYRDRETQYF. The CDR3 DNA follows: TGCGCCAGCAGCCAAGTTTACAGGGATCGAGAGACCCAGTACTTC.

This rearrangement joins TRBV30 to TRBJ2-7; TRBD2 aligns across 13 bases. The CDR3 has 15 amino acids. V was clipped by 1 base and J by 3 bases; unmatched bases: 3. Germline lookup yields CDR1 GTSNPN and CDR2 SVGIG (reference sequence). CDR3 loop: CAWSGTSGSRYEQYF. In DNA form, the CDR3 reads TGTGCCTGGAGTGGGACTAGCGGGAGTCGCTACGAGCAGTACTTC.